The rows below give T cell receptor beta chains drawn from one sample of a study of graft-versus-host responses after intestinal transplantation. Measured with immunoSEQ multiplex PCR; TCRdb has only the in-frame clones, and not every one. Of tens of thousands of clones listed, around 90% are singletons. The sequenced sample was PBMCs, obtained roughly 95 weeks after intestinal transplant. The receptors stem from a human patient who received an intestinal transplant, so some T cells may come from the graft donor. Both conserved end residues are part of each CDR3. Each record gives: V gene, clone size, J gene, D gene, CDR3 protein, CDR3 DNA. A D gene is named only where the DNA matches it firmly. Where a row states a size, it is once, few, many or the class of an expanded clone; other rows omit it.

v_call: TRBV19
clone_size: NA
j_call: TRBJ2-7
d_call: NA
cdr3_aa: CASSTEPLAYEQYF
cdr3_nt: TGTGCCAGTAGTACTGAACCATTGGCCTACGAGCAGTACTTC

v_call: TRBV10-3
clone_size: NA
j_call: TRBJ1-2
d_call: NA
cdr3_aa: CAITPAESNYGYTF
cdr3_nt: TGTGCCATCACCCCCGCCGAATCAAACTATGGCTACACCTTC

v_call: TRBV25-1
clone_size: NA
j_call: TRBJ1-1
d_call: NA
cdr3_aa: CASRKGVGEAFF
cdr3_nt: TGTGCCAGCAGAAAGGGGGTTGGGGAAGCTTTCTTT

v_call: TRBV29-1
clone_size: NA
j_call: TRBJ1-1
d_call: NA
cdr3_aa: CSVTPGAGPNTEAFF
cdr3_nt: TGCAGCGTTACCCCGGGGGCAGGGCCGAACACTGAAGCTTTCTTT

v_call: TRBV6-1
clone_size: few
j_call: TRBJ2-3
d_call: TRBD2
cdr3_aa: CASTIIAGNTDTQYF
cdr3_nt: TGTGCCAGCACCATAATAGCGGGGAACACAGATACGCAGTATTTT

v_call: TRBV6-5
clone_size: NA
j_call: TRBJ1-2
d_call: NA
cdr3_aa: CASSEGPYGYTF
cdr3_nt: TGTGCCAGCAGTGAGGGCCCCTATGGCTACACCTTC

v_call: TRBV5-5
clone_size: NA
j_call: TRBJ2-5
d_call: TRBD1
cdr3_aa: CASSPIRDRRETQYF
cdr3_nt: TGTGCCAGCAGCCCGATCCGGGACAGAAGAGAGACCCAGTACTTC

v_call: TRBV7-9
clone_size: NA
j_call: TRBJ2-5
d_call: NA
cdr3_aa: CASSFDLDAETQYF
cdr3_nt: TGTGCCAGCAGCTTTGACCTAGACGCCGAGACCCAGTACTTC

v_call: TRBV5-1
clone_size: NA
j_call: TRBJ2-1
d_call: TRBD2
cdr3_aa: CASSPRDYYNEQFF
cdr3_nt: TGCGCCAGCAGCCCACGGGACTACTACAATGAGCAGTTCTTC

v_call: TRBV7-8
clone_size: NA
j_call: TRBJ1-2
d_call: NA
cdr3_aa: CASSLGGIGVDYTF
cdr3_nt: TGTGCCAGCAGCTTAGGTGGCATAGGCGTAGACTACACCTTC

v_call: TRBV7-2
clone_size: NA
j_call: TRBJ1-1
d_call: TRBD1
cdr3_aa: CASSPQTGVDTEAFF
cdr3_nt: TGTGCCAGCAGCCCCCAGACAGGGGTTGACACTGAAGCTTTCTTT

v_call: TRBV7-8
clone_size: NA
j_call: TRBJ1-1
d_call: NA
cdr3_aa: CASSHQPNTEAFF
cdr3_nt: TGTGCCAGCAGCCATCAACCGAACACTGAAGCTTTCTTT

v_call: TRBV7-9
clone_size: NA
j_call: TRBJ1-1
d_call: NA
cdr3_aa: CASNSEVGTAFF
cdr3_nt: TGTGCCAGCAACTCAGAGGTAGGGACTGCTTTCTTT

v_call: TRBV7-9
clone_size: NA
j_call: TRBJ1-2
d_call: NA
cdr3_aa: CASSLDGGGYGYTF
cdr3_nt: TGTGCCAGCAGCTTAGACGGGGGCGGCTATGGCTACACCTTC

v_call: TRBV7-2
clone_size: NA
j_call: TRBJ2-7
d_call: TRBD2
cdr3_aa: CASSLVSGGNEQYF
cdr3_nt: TGTGCCAGCAGCTTAGTCAGCGGGGGGAATGAGCAGTACTTC

v_call: TRBV13
clone_size: NA
j_call: TRBJ2-5
d_call: TRBD2
cdr3_aa: CASSFPTSAGETQYF
cdr3_nt: TGTGCCAGCAGCTTTCCTACTAGCGCGGGGGAGACCCAGTACTTC

v_call: TRBV9
clone_size: NA
j_call: TRBJ1-1
d_call: NA
cdr3_aa: CASSPKVEPNTEAFF
cdr3_nt: TGTGCCAGCAGCCCAAAAGTTGAACCGAACACTGAAGCTTTCTTT

v_call: TRBV10-2
clone_size: NA
j_call: TRBJ1-1
d_call: NA
cdr3_aa: CASSEPQGTTPFEAFF
cdr3_nt: TGCGCCAGCAGTGAGCCTCAGGGGACTACCCCCTTTGAAGCTTTCTTT

v_call: TRBV7-2
clone_size: NA
j_call: TRBJ2-1
d_call: TRBD2
cdr3_aa: CASSFFGTSGGNEQFF
cdr3_nt: TGTGCCAGCAGCTTTTTCGGGACTAGCGGGGGAAATGAGCAGTTCTTC

v_call: TRBV9
clone_size: NA
j_call: TRBJ2-2
d_call: NA
cdr3_aa: CASSPWRAGELFF
cdr3_nt: TGTGCCAGCAGCCCCTGGAGGGCCGGGGAGCTGTTTTTT

v_call: TRBV11-2
clone_size: NA
j_call: TRBJ2-7
d_call: TRBD2
cdr3_aa: CASRLLAGGYEQYF
cdr3_nt: TGTGCCAGCAGGCTTCTAGCGGGGGGCTACGAGCAGTACTTC

v_call: TRBV7-6
clone_size: NA
j_call: TRBJ2-2
d_call: TRBD2
cdr3_aa: CASSETSLNTGELFF
cdr3_nt: TGTGCCAGCAGCGAGACTAGCCTGAACACCGGGGAGCTGTTTTTT

v_call: TRBV7-9
clone_size: NA
j_call: TRBJ2-1
d_call: NA
cdr3_aa: CASSLARDNEQFF
cdr3_nt: TGTGCCAGCAGCTTAGCCAGGGACAATGAGCAGTTCTTC

v_call: TRBV7-9
clone_size: NA
j_call: TRBJ2-1
d_call: NA
cdr3_aa: CASSLWRTDNEQFF
cdr3_nt: TGTGCCAGCAGCTTATGGAGGACAGACAATGAGCAGTTCTTC

v_call: TRBV11-2
clone_size: NA
j_call: TRBJ2-2
d_call: NA
cdr3_aa: CASSIRDRVAGELFF
cdr3_nt: TGTGCCAGCAGCATAAGGGATAGGGTAGCCGGGGAGCTGTTTTTT

v_call: TRBV25-1
clone_size: once
j_call: TRBJ1-4
d_call: NA
cdr3_aa: CASSEGSTNEKLFF
cdr3_nt: TGTGCCAGCAGTGAAGGTTCAACTAATGAAAAACTGTTTTTT

v_call: TRBV11-2
clone_size: NA
j_call: TRBJ2-2
d_call: NA
cdr3_aa: CASSFSGETGELFF
cdr3_nt: TGTGCCAGCAGCTTTTCGGGGGAAACCGGGGAGCTGTTTTTT

v_call: TRBV6-5
clone_size: NA
j_call: TRBJ1-2
d_call: NA
cdr3_aa: CASSSMGSYGYTF
cdr3_nt: TGTGCCAGCAGTTCGATGGGATCCTATGGCTACACCTTC

v_call: TRBV27
clone_size: NA
j_call: TRBJ2-1
d_call: NA
cdr3_aa: CASSLRKQEAKQFF
cdr3_nt: TGTGCCAGCAGTTTACGGAAACAGGAGGCCAAGCAGTTCTTC

v_call: TRBV10-1
clone_size: NA
j_call: TRBJ2-7
d_call: TRBD2
cdr3_aa: CASSESASGTQKLYF
cdr3_nt: TGCGCCAGCAGTGAGTCGGCTAGCGGGACCCAAAAGTTGTACTTC

v_call: TRBV5-4
clone_size: NA
j_call: TRBJ1-1
d_call: NA
cdr3_aa: CASSLGGRVVDTEAFF
cdr3_nt: TGTGCCAGCAGCTTGGGCGGGAGAGTTGTGGACACTGAAGCTTTCTTT

v_call: TRBV30
clone_size: NA
j_call: TRBJ1-5
d_call: TRBD1
cdr3_aa: CAWSGAFLDRSNQPQHF
cdr3_nt: TGTGCCTGGAGTGGAGCGTTCTTGGACAGGAGCAATCAGCCCCAGCATTTT